The sequence of this TCR beta chain was determined in a study of cytomegalovirus exposure and HLA in healthy donors. Overall study context: It was reported in a later analysis that the 120 validation repertoires used the same platform as the roughly 640 first-cohort repertoires.

Findings of the study overall: Overall, about 160 TCR beta chains were annotated as cytomegalovirus-associated.

TCRdb keeps only in-frame clones here, not all; method: immunoSEQ multiplex PCR. The repertoire has about 180,000 clones, approximately 89% of them found once; the top ten carry roughly 2.7%. For this clone: What it recognizes is unknown.

This CDR3 is 15 amino acids long. V shed 1 base and J 1 base; nucleotides not matched to a gene: 3. Looked up from germline, CDR1 is SGDLS and CDR2 is YYNGEE. The sequenced sample was PBMCs. The chain is built from TRBV9 and TRBJ2-5; TRBD1 matches at 8 bases. The source of this sequence is a man aged 18 to 35 in good health and CMV-seropositive. The CDR3 loop reads CASSVSGTGQETQYF. The DNA for the CDR3 is TGTGCCAGCAGCGTATCGGGGACAGGCCAAGAGACCCAGTACTTC.